This entry lists 25 T cell receptor beta chains sequenced from one sample in a study of T cells in Graves' hyperthyroidism and ophthalmopathy. From RNA transcripts, TCR beta CDR3 regions were amplified. The HTBI primer set drove a first-round RT-PCR of the TCR CDR3. TCRdb itself ran the multiplex PCR reads through MiXCR, one entry per CDR3 protein. The sample yields roughly 380,000 distinct CDR3 sequences, 15% to 20% seen once. The sequenced sample was blood. The receptors here all came from a woman in her late teens or twenties with Graves' hyperthyroidism.

Of note for this clonotype: Mismatch with germline at one junction end may stem from a read error. This chain connects TRBV6-2 or TRBV6-3 to TRBJ2-7, with D perhaps being TRBD1 or TRBD2 (5 bases each). CDR1 and CDR2 (germline): MNHEY, SVGEGT. This CDR3 has 18 amino acids. The CDR3 region is CASSRMGLRDGRLYDQYF. Here the CDR3 DNA reads TGTGCCAGCAGTCGCATGGGGCTCCGGGACGGCCGTCTCTACGATCAGTACTTC.

This clonotype has at least ten counts. The V and J genes are TRBV28 and TRBJ2-7, with D unclear. CDR1 is MDHEN, CDR2 SYDVKM, per germline. This CDR3 is 14 amino acids long. Deletions cut 5 bases from V and 2 bases from J, with 13 bases between. CDR3 in amino acids: CASSLLPRTYEQYF. The CDR3 DNA reads as TGTGCCAGCAGTCTACTCCCCCGGACCTACGAGCAGTACTTC.

The CDR3 loop reads CASSDYPQGEAFF. As DNA, the CDR3 is TGTGCCAGCAGTGACTACCCACAGGGGGAAGCTTTCTTT. The V and J genes are TRBV6-1 and TRBJ1-1, with 7 bases identical to TRBD1. V lost 3 bases to trimming and J lost 8 bases; unmatched junction nucleotides: 6. This CDR3 has 13 residues. Germline V gene lookup returns CDR1 MNHNS and CDR2 SASEGT.

This clonotype was found a few times. This chain uses TRBV4-1 with TRBJ1-2; tentatively, D is TRBD1 (5 bases). V shed 4 bases and J shed 10 bases, with 16 bases lying between them. Germline CDR1 is MGHRA and CDR2 is YSYEKL. The CDR3 is 13 amino acids. CDR3 bases: TGCGCCAGCAGCCCGGGTGGCTTGGGGGTCTACACCTTC. It is translated as CASSPGGLGVYTF.

This clonotype was detected many times. This chain joins TRBV5-1 and TRBJ1-1; D call uncertain. CDR1 and CDR2 from the germline V gene are SGHRS and YFSETQ. This CDR3 spans 16 amino acids. V was shortened by 4 bases and J by 5 bases, with 21 bases between the two germline ends. The CDR3 coding sequence is TGCGCCAGCAGCCCCCGGAGGCAGGCCGAGGAGACTGAAGCTTTCTTT. This gives the protein CASSPRRQAEETEAFF.

This clonotype has a count of ten or more. One base away lies a much larger clone, so this may be a sequencing read error. The chain joins TRBV24-1 to TRBJ2-5; TRBD2 might be the D (6 bases). The CDR3 covers 15 residues. Trimming took off 5 bases at V and 2 bases at J, with 14 bases between the two ends. Germline loops: CDR1 KGHDR, CDR2 SFDVKD. CDR3 sequence (DNA): TGTGCCACCAGTGGTCCCGGGACTTATCAAGAGACCCAGTACTTC. Protein sequence: CATSGPGTYQETQYF.

The CDR3 region has the DNA TGTGCCAGCAGTCCAACAGCCTCCGGAAATGGCTACACCTTC. Its protein product is CASSPTASGNGYTF. The V gene is TRBV6-1, the J gene TRBJ1-2; D is unresolved. Germline V gene lookup returns CDR1 MNHNS and CDR2 SASEGT. V was pared by 5 bases and J by 6 bases, with 16 bases between. This CDR3 has 14 residues.

This clonotype showed up many times. The chain has TRBV2 and TRBJ1-1; D perhaps matches TRBD1 (5 bases). The CDR3 consists of 13 residues. V gave up 7 bases and J gave up 5 bases, with 14 bases separating them. CDR1 is SNHLY and CDR2 is FYNNEI in the germline V gene. CDR3 residues: CASIDSEGTEAFF. The DNA of the CDR3 is TGTGCCAGCATTGACAGCGAGGGTACTGAAGCTTTCTTT.

This clonotype occurred many times. The chain employs TRBV15 and TRBJ1-5; D is perhaps TRBD1 (5 bases). CDR3 length: 13 amino acids. Deletions cut 0 bases from V and 9 bases from J, with 9 bases between. Germline assignment: CDR1 LNHNV and CDR2 YYDKDF (reference sequence). This chain's CDR3 is CATSRDLGGPQHF. DNA for the CDR3: TGTGCCACCAGCAGAGATCTGGGGGGGCCCCAGCATTTT.

This clonotype has at least ten counts. The chain is built from TRBV4-2 and TRBJ1-2; tentatively, D is TRBD1 (5 bases). The V and J ends lost 0 bases and 2 bases respectively, with 13 bases between them. Germline CDR1 is LGHNA and CDR2 is YNFKEQ. This CDR3 comprises 16 residues. The CDR3 DNA sequence: TGTGCCAGCAGCCAAGATCCCCGACAGAGGAACTATGGCTACACCTTC. It codes for CASSQDPRQRNYGYTF.

There are many counts of this clonotype. V usage is TRBV19 and J usage is TRBJ2-5, with TRBD2 matching over 7 bases. Germline V gives CDR1 LNHDA, CDR2 SQIVND (reference sequence). J was trimmed by 5 bases and V by 8 bases; bases with no gene match: 14. This CDR3 comprises 15 residues. CDR3 in amino acids: CASAKRGRARETQYF. The DNA for the CDR3 is TGTGCCAGTGCCAAGCGGGGTCGAGCCCGGGAGACCCAGTACTTC.

The table lists this clonotype with many counts. This rearrangement joins TRBV12-3 or TRBV12-4 to TRBJ1-1, with 8 bases aligning to TRBD1. With 4 bases clipped from V and 6 bases from J, the junction kept 4 bases outside the gene matches. This CDR3 is built from 13 residues. This chain's CDR3 is CASSWDRRAEAFF. For the CDR3, the DNA is TGTGCCAGCAGTTGGGACAGGAGGGCTGAAGCTTTCTTT.

This clonotype was counted at least ten times. The V and J genes are TRBV6-5 and TRBJ1-3; no firm D call. The CDR3 totals 14 residues. Germline loops: CDR1 MNHEY, CDR2 SVGAGI. V gave up 2 bases and J gave up 0 bases, with 5 bases separating them. CDR3 loop: CASSYGPSGNTIYF. The CDR3 nucleotides are TGTGCCAGCAGTTACGGGCCCTCTGGAAACACCATATATTTT.

Many counts were recorded for this clonotype. This chain links TRBV12-3 or TRBV12-4 with TRBJ1-1; 8 bases match TRBD1. Trimming removed 5 bases from V and 3 bases from J; junction bases left unmatched: 8. This CDR3 spans 15 amino acids. CDR3 bases: TGTGCCAGCAGTACCCTGGACAGGGAGTACACTGAAGCTTTCTTT. Translated, it gives CASSTLDREYTEAFF.

At least ten counts were recorded for this clonotype. The CDR3, as DNA: TGTGCCAGTAGTGCCAAAGGATTCAAGACGAACACCGGGGAGCTGTTTTTT. It codes for CASSAKGFKTNTGELFF. The rearrangement uses TRBV19 and TRBJ2-2; D call uncertain. CDR1 and CDR2 from the germline V gene are LNHDA and SQIVND (reference sequence). The CDR3 length is 17 residues. The germline V and J ends were trimmed by 5 bases and 0 bases, with 16 bases remaining between them.

The gene calls are TRBV6-1 and TRBJ2-7, with D perhaps assigned TRBD1 or TRBD2 (5 bases each). Trimming cost V 10 bases and J 5 bases, with 15 bases left between them. Germline loops: CDR1 MNHNS, CDR2 SASEGT. This CDR3 spans 12 amino acids. The CDR3 region has the DNA TGTGCCATGGTGGCAGGGACCAACGAGCAGTACTTC. It is translated as CAMVAGTNEQYF.

The chain joins TRBV20-1 to TRBJ2-5; 10 bases map to TRBD1. Germline V gene lookup returns CDR1 DFQATT and CDR2 SNEGSKA (reference sequence). There are 16 residues in the CDR3. With 0 bases clipped from V and 5 bases from J, the junction kept 9 bases outside the gene matches. The CDR3 DNA follows: TGCAGTGCTAGAGATGCGGGGACAGGGGTTCTGGAGACCCAGTACTTC. Translated: CSARDAGTGVLETQYF.

This rearrangement joins TRBV2 to TRBJ2-5; D may match TRBD1 or TRBD2 (6 bases each). This CDR3 is 14 amino acids long. The germline V gene encodes CDR1 SNHLY and CDR2 FYNNEI. Deletions cut 4 bases from V and 4 bases from J, with 13 bases between. CDR3 DNA sequence: TGTGCCAGCAGTGTTATGGGGGGCCGAGAGACCCAGTACTTC. Translated: CASSVMGGRETQYF.

This chain joins TRBV27 and TRBJ1-2; 7 nucleotides agree with TRBD1. Germline V gives CDR1 MNHEY, CDR2 SMNVEV (reference sequence). Unmatched junction bases numbered 9, after V lost 6 bases and J lost 2 bases. This CDR3 is 15 amino acids long. CDR3 DNA: TGTGCCAGCAGCGACAGGGTGGAAGGAAACTATGGCTACACCTTC. Its translation: CASSDRVEGNYGYTF.

This clonotype has ten or more counts. The rearrangement joins TRBV7-3 to TRBJ2-2, with D possibly being TRBD1 or TRBD2 (5 bases each). V lost 5 bases and J 3 bases, leaving 16 bases between the germline ends. This CDR3 is 16 amino acids long. From germline, CDR1 is SGHTA and CDR2 FQGTGA. In nucleotides, the CDR3 is TGTGCCAGCAGCCCAAGTGGGGGATTTGACACCGGGGAGCTGTTTTTT. Its protein product is CASSPSGGFDTGELFF.

This rearrangement joins TRBV6-1 to TRBJ2-1; D remains unclear. Trimming left V 10 bases short and J 7 bases short, with 20 bases between. The CDR3 runs to 14 residues. CDR1 and CDR2 from the germline V gene are MNHNS and SASEGT. CDR3 protein: CATSTGWAENEQFF. The CDR3 region has the DNA TGTGCCACTTCGACGGGCTGGGCCGAAAATGAGCAGTTCTTC.

This clonotype has just a few counts. This chain links TRBV6-5 with TRBJ1-2, with 7 bases lining up with TRBD1. The CDR3 length is 14 residues. V shed 4 bases and J 1 base; nucleotides not matched to a gene: 3. Germline V CDR1 and CDR2: MNHEY, SVGAGI. The CDR3 bases are TGTGCCAGCAGTTTGGGACAGAATAACTATGGCTACACCTTC. It specifies CASSLGQNNYGYTF.

The table lists this clonotype with many counts. The chain recombines TRBV5-1 with TRBJ1-2; D is uncertain. V lost 0 bases and J 6 bases, leaving 9 bases between the germline ends. CDR3 length: 13 residues. CDR1 SGHRS and CDR2 YFSETQ come from the germline V gene. CDR3 loop: CASSLEAEDGYTF. The CDR3 DNA follows: TGCGCCAGCAGCTTGGAGGCAGAGGATGGCTACACCTTC.

This clonotype was recorded many times. The chain has TRBV7-8 and TRBJ2-2; D might be TRBD1 (5 bases). The CDR3 has 12 amino acids. Germline V gives CDR1 SGHVS, CDR2 FQNEAQ. The germline V and J ends were trimmed by 5 bases and 6 bases, with 7 bases remaining between them. CDR3 in DNA: TGTGCCAGCAGCGGCAGGGCCGGGGAGCTGTTTTTT. Translating it yields CASSGRAGELFF.

This clonotype was seen repeatedly, ten times or more. The rearrangement uses TRBV11-1 and TRBJ2-7; D ambiguous. Trimming removed 1 base at V and 5 bases at J, with 15 bases between. CDR3 length: 15 amino acids. CDR1 and CDR2 from the germline V gene are SGHAT and FQDESV (reference sequence). This CDR3 is CASSLESWNPDEQYF. The DNA of the CDR3 is TGTGCCAGCAGCTTAGAGTCTTGGAACCCGGACGAGCAGTACTTC. Drawing the rest from reference TRBV11-1 and TRBJ2-7, the complete variable domain is EAEVAQSPRYKITEKSQAVAFWCDPISGHATLYWYRQILGQGPELLVQFQDESVVDDSQLPKDRFSAERLKGVDSTLKIQPAELGDSAMYLCASSLESWNPDEQYFGPGTRLTVT.